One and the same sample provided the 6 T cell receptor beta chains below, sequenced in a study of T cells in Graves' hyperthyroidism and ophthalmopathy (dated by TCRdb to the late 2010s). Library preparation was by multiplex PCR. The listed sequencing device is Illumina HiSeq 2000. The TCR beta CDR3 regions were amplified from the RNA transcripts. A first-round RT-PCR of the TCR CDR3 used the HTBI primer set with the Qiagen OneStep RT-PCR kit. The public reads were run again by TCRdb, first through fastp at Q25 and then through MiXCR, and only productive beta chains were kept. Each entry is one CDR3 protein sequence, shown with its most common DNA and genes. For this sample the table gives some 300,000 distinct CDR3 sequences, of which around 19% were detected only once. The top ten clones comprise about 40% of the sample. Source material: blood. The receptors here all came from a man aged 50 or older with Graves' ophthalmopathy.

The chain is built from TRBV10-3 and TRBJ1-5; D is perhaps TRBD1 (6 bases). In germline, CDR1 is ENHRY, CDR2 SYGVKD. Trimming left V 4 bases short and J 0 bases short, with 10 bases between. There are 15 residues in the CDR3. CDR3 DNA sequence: TGTGCCATCAGTGGAGGGGGGGATAGCAATCAGCCCCAGCATTTT. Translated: CAISGGGDSNQPQHF.

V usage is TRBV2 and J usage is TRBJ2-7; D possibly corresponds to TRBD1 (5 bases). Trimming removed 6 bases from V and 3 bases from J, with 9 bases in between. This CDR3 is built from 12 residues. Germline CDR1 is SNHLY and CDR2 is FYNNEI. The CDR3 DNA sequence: TGTGCCAGCAGGTCGGACAACTACGAGCAGTACTTC. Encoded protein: CASRSDNYEQYF.

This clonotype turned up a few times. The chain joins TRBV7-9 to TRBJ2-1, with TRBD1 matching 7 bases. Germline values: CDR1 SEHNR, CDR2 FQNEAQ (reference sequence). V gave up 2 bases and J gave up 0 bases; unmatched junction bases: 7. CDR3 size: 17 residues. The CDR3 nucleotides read TGTGCCAGCAGCTTAAGGTTGGACAGGAGCTCCTACAATGAGCAGTTCTTC. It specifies CASSLRLDRSSYNEQFF.

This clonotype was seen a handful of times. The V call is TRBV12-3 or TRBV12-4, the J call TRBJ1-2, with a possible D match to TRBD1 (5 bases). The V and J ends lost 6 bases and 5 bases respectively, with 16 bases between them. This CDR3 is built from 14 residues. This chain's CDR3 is CASRRDSYAYGYTF. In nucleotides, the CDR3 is TGTGCCAGCAGGCGGGACTCCTATGCTTATGGCTACACCTTC.

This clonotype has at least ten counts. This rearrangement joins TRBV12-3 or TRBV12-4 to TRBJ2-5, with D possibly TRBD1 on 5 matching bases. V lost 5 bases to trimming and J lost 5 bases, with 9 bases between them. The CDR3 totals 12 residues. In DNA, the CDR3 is TGTGCCAGCAGTCCCCAGGGTGAGACCCAGTACTTC. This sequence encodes CASSPQGETQYF.

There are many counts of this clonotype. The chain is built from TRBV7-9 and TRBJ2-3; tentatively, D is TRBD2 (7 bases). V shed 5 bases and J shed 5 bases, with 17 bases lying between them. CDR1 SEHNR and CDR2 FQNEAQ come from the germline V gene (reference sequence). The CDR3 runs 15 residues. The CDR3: CASSPWKGGGDTQYF. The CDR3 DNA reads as TGTGCCAGCAGCCCCTGGAAGGGAGGGGGAGATACGCAGTATTTT.